This passage covers 7 T cell receptor beta chains from one sample sequenced in a study of blood T cells in healthy people across ages. Then a second PCR, running about 6 to 12 cycles, was carried out with a sample-barcoded 5' primer and a J-beta primer mix. TCRdb re-called the 5' RACE reads with MiXCR, one entry per CDR3 protein. The data show about 940,000 distinct CDR3 sequences, under 50% seen once. The sample was blood. These TCRs come from a man aged 25 to 45 in good health.

This clonotype was counted only a few times. This chain links TRBV27 with TRBJ2-7; D uncertain. This CDR3 has 16 residues. The germline gives CDR1 MNHEY, CDR2 SMNVEV (reference sequence). Trimming removed 0 bases from V and 0 bases from J, with 12 bases in between. DNA for the CDR3: TGTGCCAGCAGTTTATCGAAGGGTTTAGGCTCCTACGAGCAGTACTTC. Translation gives CASSLSKGLGSYEQYF.

The chain uses TRBV12-3 or TRBV12-4 and TRBJ1-5; D uncertain. Trimming pared 7 bases from V and 0 bases from J, leaving 13 bases between. The CDR3 is made up of 15 amino acids. CDR3 nucleotides: TGTGCCAGCATCCCGACACTGTATAGCAATCAGCCCCAGCATTTT. It codes for CASIPTLYSNQPQHF.

This clonotype has only one observation. This chain uses TRBV28 with TRBJ2-5; D is tentatively TRBD1 or TRBD2 (5 bases each). There are 17 residues in the CDR3. V was pared by 2 bases and J by 3 bases, with 19 bases between. The germline V gene encodes CDR1 MDHEN and CDR2 SYDVKM. CDR3 residues: CASSLTPRDGTKETQYF. The CDR3, as DNA: TGTGCCAGCAGTTTAACTCCCCGGGACGGAACCAAAGAGACCCAGTACTTC.

This clonotype appeared a few times. The chain couples TRBV6-2 or TRBV6-3 to TRBJ2-1, with TRBD1 as a possible D gene (5 bases). Germline CDR1 is MNHEY and CDR2 is SVGEGT. The CDR3 totals 14 residues. V lost 2 bases, J lost 7 bases, and 12 bases lay in between. Here the CDR3 reads CASSYGAILNEQFF. DNA of the CDR3: TGTGCCAGCAGTTACGGGGCCATCTTGAATGAGCAGTTCTTC.

This chain joins TRBV10-3 and TRBJ1-6; unclear D gene. The CDR3 runs 14 residues. From germline, CDR1 is ENHRY and CDR2 SYGVKD. V was trimmed by 4 bases and J by 12 bases, leaving 16 bases between them. Written as DNA, the CDR3 is TGTGCCATCAGTGGACGGCAGGACTATTTACCCCTCCACTTT. Protein product: CAISGRQDYLPLHF.

A word on this clonotype: This may stem from a read error, because a much larger clone lies one nucleotide away. The chain carries TRBV10-3 and TRBJ2-3; the D is unclear. Trimming took off 6 bases at V and 1 base at J, with 2 bases between the two ends. Germline-derived CDR1 and CDR2 are ENHRY and SYGVKD. This CDR3 contains 11 residues. CDR3 sequence (DNA): TGTGCCATCAGGGGCACAGATACGCAGTATTTT. Its protein is CAIRGTDTQYF.

The chain combines TRBV2 with TRBJ2-4, with D tentatively TRBD1 (6 bases). Matching the DNA end better, TRBJ2-7 makes the J call doubtful. Germline lookup yields CDR1 SNHLY and CDR2 FYNNEI. This CDR3 spans 14 amino acids. The CDR3, as DNA: TGTGCCAGCAGTGAGGGGACAATACCCTACGAGCAGTACTTC. Residues: CASSEGTIPYEQYF.